The clone carrying this T cell receptor beta chain is a singleton in its sample. The antigen is undetermined. TCRdb keeps only in-frame clones here, not all; method: immunoSEQ multiplex PCR. The sample carries 71,000 or so clones, 94% recorded once. There are 16 residues in the CDR3. Germline CDR1 MNHNY, CDR2 SVGAGI (reference sequence). Trimming removed 6 bases from V and 5 bases from J; junction bases left unmatched: 14. The data were taken from a study of cytomegalovirus exposure and HLA in healthy donors. Study results and caveats: Cytomegalovirus-associated status was assigned to about 160 TCR beta chains.

Sequenced material: PBMCs. The TCR originated in a young woman in good health and CMV-seronegative. The chain recombines TRBV6-6 with TRBJ2-7; 9 positions agree with TRBD1. The CDR3 DNA is TGTGCCAGCAGCATGACTAAGGGACAGGGCTACCACGAGCAGTACTTC. Its protein is CASSMTKGQGYHEQYF.